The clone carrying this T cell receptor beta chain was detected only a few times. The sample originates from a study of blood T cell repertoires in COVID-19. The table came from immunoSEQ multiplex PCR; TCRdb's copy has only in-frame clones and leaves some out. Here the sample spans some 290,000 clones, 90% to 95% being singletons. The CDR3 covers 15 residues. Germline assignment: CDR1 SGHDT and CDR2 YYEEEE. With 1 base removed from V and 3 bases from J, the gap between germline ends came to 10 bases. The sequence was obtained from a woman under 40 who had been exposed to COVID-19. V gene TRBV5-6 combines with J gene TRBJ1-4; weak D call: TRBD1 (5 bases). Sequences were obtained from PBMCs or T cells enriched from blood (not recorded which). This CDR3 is CASSLKGQANEKLFF. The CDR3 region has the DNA TGTGCCAGCAGCTTGAAGGGGCAGGCTAATGAAAAACTGTTTTTT. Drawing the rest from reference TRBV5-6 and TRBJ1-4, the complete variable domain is DAGVTQSPTHLIKTRGQQVTLRCSPKSGHDTVSWYQQALGQGPQFIFQYYEEEERQRGNFPDRFSGHQFPNYSSELNVNALLLGDSALYLCASSLKGQANEKLFFGSGTQLSVL.